This T cell receptor (beta chain) was documented in a study of shared clonotypes between healthy human individuals. The naive CD8 subset, CD45RO-negative cells positively selected for CCR7, excluded terminally differentiated effector memory CD45RA+ cells. Every donor, a Caucasian adult, lived in Nashville, Tennessee. Study results and caveats: A handful of donors shared approximately 5% of their naive CD4 clonotypes. Non-shared clonotypes had lower generation probabilities than those shared by all four donors.

CDR1 and CDR2 (germline): SGHNT, YYREEE (reference sequence). The CDR3 totals 16 residues. Trimming cost V 0 bases and J 1 base; bases outside gene matches: 6. Points on this clone: Antigen unknown.

As originally analysed: Filtering differed for immunoSEQ, which gave only junction sequences without quality scores. TCRdb's table, derived via immunoSEQ multiplex PCR, lists solely in-frame clones and lacks some. V, J and clone size derive from that table, while D and trimming were established from the DNA sequence. The data hold around 2,000,000 clones, with approximately 95% observed a single time. The sequencing sample was made of naive CD8+ T cells sorted from blood. This clonotype was sampled from a young man in good health. The chain employs TRBV5-4 and TRBJ1-2; TRBD1 aligns across 7 bases. In DNA, the CDR3 is TGTGCCAGCAGCTTGGACCCGGGACAGCTTAACTATGGCTACACCTTC. The encoded protein is CASSLDPGQLNYGYTF.